Reported below is one T cell receptor (beta chain). Amplified TCR beta CDR3 regions came from RNA transcripts. The primer set for the first-round RT-PCR of the TCR CDR3 was HTBI. TCRdb recomputed calls from the multiplex PCR reads with MiXCR, one row per CDR3 protein. The sample comprises almost 600,000 distinct CDR3 sequences, roughly 50% of which are singletons, and 7.5% to 8.5% rests with the top ten. The sample is drawn from a study of T cells in Graves' hyperthyroidism and ophthalmopathy. The CDR3 has 13 amino acids. The V gene's germline CDR1 is KGHDR and CDR2 SFDVKD. V lost 1 base and J lost 6, with 8 bases in between.

The sequencing sample was made of peripheral blood or thyroid tissue (not recorded which). This sequence originates from a woman between 18 and 29 years old with Graves' hyperthyroidism. The V call is TRBV24-1, the J call TRBJ1-2; no clear D. CDR3 in DNA: TGTGCCACCAGTGATTTTCTAGCGGATGGCTACACCTTC. It is translated as CATSDFLADGYTF.